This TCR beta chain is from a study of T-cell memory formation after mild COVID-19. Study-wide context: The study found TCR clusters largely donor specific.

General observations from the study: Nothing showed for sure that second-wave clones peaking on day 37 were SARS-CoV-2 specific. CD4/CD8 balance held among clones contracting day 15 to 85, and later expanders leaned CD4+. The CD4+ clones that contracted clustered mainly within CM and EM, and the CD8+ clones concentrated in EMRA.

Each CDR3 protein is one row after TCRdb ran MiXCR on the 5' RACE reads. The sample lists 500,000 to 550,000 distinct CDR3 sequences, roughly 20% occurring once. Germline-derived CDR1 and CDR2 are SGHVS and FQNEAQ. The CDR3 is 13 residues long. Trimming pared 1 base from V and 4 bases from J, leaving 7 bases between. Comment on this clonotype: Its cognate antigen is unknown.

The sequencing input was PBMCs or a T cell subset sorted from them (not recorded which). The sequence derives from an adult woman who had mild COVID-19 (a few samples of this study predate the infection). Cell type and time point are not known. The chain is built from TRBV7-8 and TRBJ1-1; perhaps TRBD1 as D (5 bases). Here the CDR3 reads CASSLEGITEAFF. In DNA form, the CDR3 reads TGTGCCAGCAGCTTAGAGGGGATCACTGAAGCTTTCTTT.